This entry concerns a single T cell receptor (beta chain). Its antigen is as yet unknown. The sample comes from a study of shared clonotypes between healthy human individuals. Whole-study results and caveats: Sorted-subset sequencing, rarefaction showed, was incomplete despite large depth. A limitation of the genetic and exposure-history diversity represented arose from few donors.

Germline V gives CDR1 LNHDA, CDR2 SQIVND (reference sequence). CDR3 length: 16 amino acids. The trim removed 5 bases at V and 2 bases at J, leaving 9 bases unmatched. Donors included only healthy HIV-negative adults lacking recent acute infections or vaccinations. TCRdb's copy holds only in-frame clones and misses some; the assay was immunoSEQ multiplex PCR. Of roughly 1,600,000 clones listed, approximately 98.5% were seen once; the top ten hold about 0.35%. The receptor was derived from a man aged 25 to 40 in good health. The chain employs TRBV19 and TRBJ1-1; 9 bases are shared with TRBD1. The material sequenced was naive CD4+ T cells sorted from blood. The subset denotes: CD45RA+ positively selected. The CDR3 coding sequence is TGTGCCAGTAGTGTCTGGACAGGGGCTGGTAACACTGAAGCTTTCTTT. As protein: CASSVWTGAGNTEAFF. The variable domain in full, completed from reference TRBV19 and TRBJ1-1, reads DGGITQSPKYLFRKEGQNVTLSCEQNLNHDAMYWYRQDPGQGLRLIYYSQIVNDFQKGDIAEGYSVSREKKESFPLTVTSAQKNPTAFYLCASSVWTGAGNTEAFFGQGTRLTVV.